Listed below are T cell receptor beta chains from one sample, sequenced in a study of blood T cells in healthy people across ages. TCRdb re-called the 5' RACE reads with MiXCR, one entry per CDR3 protein. The table shows 1.5 million to 2 million distinct CDR3 sequences, with around 48% occurring only once. Sequenced: blood. Receptors originate from a woman between 40 and 55 years old in good health. CDR3s include the opening cysteine and the closing phenylalanine or tryptophan.

CDR3aa: CASSVPISTRTDTQYF
j_gene: TRBJ2-3
v_gene: TRBV7-2

CDR3aa: CSAPRWLAGTYEQYF
j_gene: TRBJ2-7
v_gene: TRBV20-1

CDR3aa: CASSSRTSGEGTQFF
j_gene: TRBJ2-1
v_gene: TRBV11-2

CDR3aa: CASSQEAQSPQETQYF
j_gene: TRBJ2-5
v_gene: TRBV4-2

CDR3aa: CASSPGGGNYNEQYF
j_gene: TRBJ2-4
v_gene: TRBV7-2

CDR3aa: CASSLNTMNTEAFF
j_gene: TRBJ1-1
v_gene: TRBV28

CDR3aa: CASSQELAGAPMGSVEQYF
j_gene: TRBJ2-5
v_gene: TRBV4-1

CDR3aa: CATRTGPSYEQYF
j_gene: TRBJ2-7
v_gene: TRBV2

CDR3aa: CSAPAQGKETQYF
j_gene: TRBJ2-5
v_gene: TRBV20-1

CDR3aa: CASSRLDGNEQFF
j_gene: TRBJ2-1
v_gene: TRBV2

CDR3aa: CASSQEVSGGLGNKQFF
j_gene: TRBJ2-1
v_gene: TRBV4-3

CDR3aa: CASSMGSGGFYEQYF
j_gene: TRBJ2-7
v_gene: TRBV11-2

CDR3aa: CSAKGLAGGRIYNEQFF
j_gene: TRBJ2-1
v_gene: TRBV20-1

CDR3aa: CASSPKPGAYGYTF
j_gene: TRBJ1-2
v_gene: TRBV5-1

CDR3aa: CASSVAPNRVRSEQYF
j_gene: NA
v_gene: TRBV9

CDR3aa: CASISLRGLYEQYF
j_gene: TRBJ2-7
v_gene: TRBV6-2/TRBV6-3

CDR3aa: CASSLTRADPSNYGYTF
j_gene: TRBJ1-2
v_gene: TRBV5-1

CDR3aa: CASRYGTEETQYF
j_gene: TRBJ2-5
v_gene: TRBV6-5

CDR3aa: CASSTGGKNSPLHF
j_gene: TRBJ1-6
v_gene: TRBV7-2

CDR3aa: CASSSRLGGLETQYF
j_gene: TRBJ2-5
v_gene: TRBV6-6

CDR3aa: CSARDTSSPYNEQFF
j_gene: TRBJ2-1
v_gene: TRBV20-1

CDR3aa: CASSFRRGSGANVLTF
j_gene: TRBJ2-6
v_gene: TRBV13

CDR3aa: CATSRGSGSPTDTQYF
j_gene: TRBJ2-3
v_gene: TRBV15

CDR3aa: CASTPPGGRNTQYF
j_gene: TRBJ2-3
v_gene: TRBV7-2

CDR3aa: CASGEDRGYEQYF
j_gene: TRBJ2-7
v_gene: TRBV11-2

CDR3aa: CASSLSTLPSLYGYTF
j_gene: TRBJ1-2
v_gene: TRBV7-2

CDR3aa: CASSSIRPGLARGYTF
j_gene: TRBJ1-2
v_gene: TRBV5-1

CDR3aa: CASREAGVFTDTQYF
j_gene: TRBJ2-3
v_gene: TRBV6-1

CDR3aa: CASSLSRGPTDTQYF
j_gene: TRBJ2-3
v_gene: TRBV27

CDR3aa: CASSERQGYNEQFF
j_gene: TRBJ2-1
v_gene: TRBV18

CDR3aa: CASSIVGNSDTQYF
j_gene: TRBJ2-3
v_gene: TRBV19

CDR3aa: CSVESRDEVDEQFF
j_gene: TRBJ2-1
v_gene: TRBV29-1

CDR3aa: CASSLSVAITQYF
j_gene: TRBJ2-3
v_gene: TRBV7-2

CDR3aa: CASSLQVPGLAGGLSEQYF
j_gene: NA
v_gene: TRBV4-2

CDR3aa: CASSVDFGLQDIQYF
j_gene: TRBJ2-4
v_gene: TRBV9

CDR3aa: CASTSRGQGLETQYF
j_gene: TRBJ2-5
v_gene: TRBV6-5

CDR3aa: CASSVDSNSYEQYF
j_gene: TRBJ2-7
v_gene: TRBV9

CDR3aa: CASSFNRGQPQHF
j_gene: TRBJ1-5
v_gene: TRBV7-2

CDR3aa: CASSDETGTPYEQYF
j_gene: TRBJ2-7
v_gene: TRBV6-1

CDR3aa: CASSVLRDPPNYGYTF
j_gene: TRBJ1-2
v_gene: TRBV7-8

CDR3aa: CASSPLGKGWPPYQPQHF
j_gene: TRBJ1-5
v_gene: TRBV28

CDR3aa: CASSLSGGPPDTQYF
j_gene: TRBJ2-3
v_gene: TRBV5-5

CDR3aa: CASSPPYTF
j_gene: TRBJ1-2
v_gene: TRBV11-1

CDR3aa: CASSLGSYYYKNIQYF
j_gene: TRBJ2-4
v_gene: TRBV28

CDR3aa: CASSYYGGAYNEQFF
j_gene: TRBJ2-1
v_gene: TRBV12-3/TRBV12-4

CDR3aa: CASKRTGMNTEAFF
j_gene: TRBJ1-1
v_gene: TRBV4-2

CDR3aa: CASSLLPGQGGQTQYF
j_gene: TRBJ2-5
v_gene: TRBV12-3/TRBV12-4

CDR3aa: CASSPPSLAGGPTGELFF
j_gene: TRBJ2-2
v_gene: TRBV12-3/TRBV12-4

CDR3aa: CSARDVRGSHEQYF
j_gene: TRBJ2-7
v_gene: TRBV20-1

CDR3aa: CASSVGVSPYEQYF
j_gene: NA
v_gene: TRBV5-1

CDR3aa: CSAFLGQHLQTQFF
j_gene: TRBJ2-1
v_gene: TRBV20-1

CDR3aa: CASSQENPGLGCTF
j_gene: TRBJ1-2
v_gene: TRBV4-2

CDR3aa: CASSPGGSTEEQYF
j_gene: TRBJ2-5
v_gene: TRBV5-1

CDR3aa: CASSSVSGRGFSYEQYF
j_gene: TRBJ2-7
v_gene: TRBV7-8

CDR3aa: CASSAGLAGTKNIQYF
j_gene: TRBJ2-4
v_gene: TRBV9

CDR3aa: CASSQDVGTASYNEQFF
j_gene: TRBJ2-1
v_gene: TRBV4-2

CDR3aa: CATSTAGGGETQYF
j_gene: TRBJ2-5
v_gene: TRBV15

CDR3aa: CAARGSGNIQYF
j_gene: TRBJ2-4
v_gene: TRBV6-5

CDR3aa: CASGLPDRGYGYTF
j_gene: TRBJ1-2
v_gene: TRBV7-2

CDR3aa: CASSPSGGEEYEQYF
j_gene: TRBJ2-7
v_gene: TRBV27